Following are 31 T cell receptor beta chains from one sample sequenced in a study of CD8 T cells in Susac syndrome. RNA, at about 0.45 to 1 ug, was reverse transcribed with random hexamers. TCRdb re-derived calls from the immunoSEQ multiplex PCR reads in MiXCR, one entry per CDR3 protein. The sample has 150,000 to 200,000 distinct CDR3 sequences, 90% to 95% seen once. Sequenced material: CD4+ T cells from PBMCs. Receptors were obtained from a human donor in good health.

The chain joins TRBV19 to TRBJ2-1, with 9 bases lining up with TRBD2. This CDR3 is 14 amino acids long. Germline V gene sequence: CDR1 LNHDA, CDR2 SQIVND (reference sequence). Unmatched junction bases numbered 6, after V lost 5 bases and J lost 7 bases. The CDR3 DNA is TGTGCCAGTAGTGGTAGCGGGAGATGGAATGAGCAGTTCTTC. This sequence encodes CASSGSGRWNEQFF.

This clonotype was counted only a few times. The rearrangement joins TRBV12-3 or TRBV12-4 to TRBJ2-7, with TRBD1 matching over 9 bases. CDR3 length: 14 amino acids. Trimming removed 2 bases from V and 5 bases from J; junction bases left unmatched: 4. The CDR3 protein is CASSLRGQGNEQYF. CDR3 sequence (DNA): TGTGCCAGCAGTTTACGAGGACAGGGGAACGAGCAGTACTTC.

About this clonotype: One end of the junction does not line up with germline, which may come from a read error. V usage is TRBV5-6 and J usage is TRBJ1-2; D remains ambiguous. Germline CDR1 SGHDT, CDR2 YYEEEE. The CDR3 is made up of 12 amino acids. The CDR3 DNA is TGTGTCAGCAGCGTAAGGGAGTATGGCTACACCTTC. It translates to CVSSVREYGYTF.

CDR3 nucleotides: TGTGCCACCAGGAGGGGACAGAACAATGAGCAGTTCTTC. Protein: CATRRGQNNEQFF. The J gene is TRBJ2-1, the V gene TRBV6-4; D is possibly TRBD1 (7 bases). Germline V CDR1 and CDR2: MRHNA, SNTAGT. V lost 10 bases, J lost 5 bases, and 15 bases lay in between. The CDR3 consists of 13 residues.

The CDR3 spells CASSSDSYVTQYF. CDR3 sequence (DNA): TGTGCCAGCAGCTCGGACAGCTATGTGACCCAGTACTTC. The chain joins TRBV9 to TRBJ2-5, with D possibly TRBD1 on 6 matching bases. The CDR3 spans 13 residues. Germline V gives CDR1 SGDLS, CDR2 YYNGEE. V was clipped by 4 bases and J by 7 bases, with 14 bases between them.

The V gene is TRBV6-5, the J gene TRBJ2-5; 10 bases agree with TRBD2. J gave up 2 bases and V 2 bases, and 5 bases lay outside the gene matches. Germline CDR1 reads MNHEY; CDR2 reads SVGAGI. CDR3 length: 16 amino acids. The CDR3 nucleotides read TGTGCCAGCAGTTACCCGCTAGCGGGAGATCAAGAGACCCAGTACTTC. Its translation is CASSYPLAGDQETQYF.

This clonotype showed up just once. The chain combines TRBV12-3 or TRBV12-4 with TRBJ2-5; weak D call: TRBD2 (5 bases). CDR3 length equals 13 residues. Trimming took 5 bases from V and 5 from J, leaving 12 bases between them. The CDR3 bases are TGTGCCAGCAGTCCGAGGGCGAGGGAGACCCAGTACTTC. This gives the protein CASSPRARETQYF.

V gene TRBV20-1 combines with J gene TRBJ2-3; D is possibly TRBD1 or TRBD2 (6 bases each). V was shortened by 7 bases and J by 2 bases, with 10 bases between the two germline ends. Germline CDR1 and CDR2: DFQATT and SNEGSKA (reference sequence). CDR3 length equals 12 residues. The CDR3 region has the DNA TGCAGTGGGGGGGCCAACACAGATACGCAGTATTTT. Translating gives CSGGANTDTQYF.

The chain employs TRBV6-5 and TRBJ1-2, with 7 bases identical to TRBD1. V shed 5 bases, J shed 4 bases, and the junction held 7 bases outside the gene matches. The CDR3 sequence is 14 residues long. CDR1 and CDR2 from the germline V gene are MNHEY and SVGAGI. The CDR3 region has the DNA TGTGCCAGCAGTCAGGGGGGGATTCCCTATGGCTACACCTTC. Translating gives CASSQGGIPYGYTF.

Here the CDR3 reads CASSPRRAMNTGELFF. CDR3 nucleotide sequence: TGTGCCAGCAGCCCCCGTCGTGCTATGAACACCGGGGAGCTGTTTTTT. This chain uses TRBV9 with TRBJ2-2; D unresolved. This CDR3 has 16 amino acids. Germline V CDR1 and CDR2: SGDLS, YYNGEE. V was cut by 4 bases and J by 1 base, with 14 bases left in between.

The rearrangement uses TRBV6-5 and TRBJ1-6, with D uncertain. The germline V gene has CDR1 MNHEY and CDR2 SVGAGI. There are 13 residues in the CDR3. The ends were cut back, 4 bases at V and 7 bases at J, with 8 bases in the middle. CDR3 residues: CASSSDRNSPLHF. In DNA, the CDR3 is TGTGCCAGCAGTTCCGACCGCAATTCACCCCTCCACTTT.

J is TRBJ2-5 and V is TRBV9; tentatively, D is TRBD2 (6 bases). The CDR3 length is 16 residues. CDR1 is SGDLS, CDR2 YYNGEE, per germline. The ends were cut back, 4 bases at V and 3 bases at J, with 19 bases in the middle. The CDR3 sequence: CASSTPRRGGEETQYF. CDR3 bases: TGTGCCAGCAGCACCCCGCGGCGGGGTGGCGAAGAGACCCAGTACTTC.

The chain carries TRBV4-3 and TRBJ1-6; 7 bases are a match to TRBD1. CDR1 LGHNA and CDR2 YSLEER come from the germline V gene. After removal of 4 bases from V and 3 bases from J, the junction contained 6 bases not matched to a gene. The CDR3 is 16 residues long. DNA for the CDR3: TGCGCCAGCAGCCGCCGCCGGGACAGCTATAATTCACCCCTCCACTTT. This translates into CASSRRRDSYNSPLHF.

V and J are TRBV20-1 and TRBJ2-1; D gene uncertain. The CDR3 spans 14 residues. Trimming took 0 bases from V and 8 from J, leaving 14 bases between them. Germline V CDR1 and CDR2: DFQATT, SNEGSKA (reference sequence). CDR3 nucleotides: TGCAGTGCTAGAGAGGGGTCCACCCCCCATGAGCAGTTCTTC. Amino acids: CSAREGSTPHEQFF.

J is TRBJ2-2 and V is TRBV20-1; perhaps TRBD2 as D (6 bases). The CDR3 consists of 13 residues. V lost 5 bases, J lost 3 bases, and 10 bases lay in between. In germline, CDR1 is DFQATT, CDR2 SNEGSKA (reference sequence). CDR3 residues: CSAHRDYTGELFF. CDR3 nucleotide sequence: TGCAGTGCTCACCGGGACTACACCGGGGAGCTGTTTTTT.

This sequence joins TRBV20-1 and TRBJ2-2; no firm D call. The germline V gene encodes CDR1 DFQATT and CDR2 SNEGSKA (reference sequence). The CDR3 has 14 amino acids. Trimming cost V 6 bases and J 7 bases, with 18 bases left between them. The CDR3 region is CSAVYGRADGELFF. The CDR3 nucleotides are TGCAGTGCCGTTTACGGAAGAGCCGACGGGGAGCTGTTTTTT.

CDR3 nucleotide sequence: TGTGCCAGCAGCGTGGGGACAGGCATAGAGACCCAGTACTTC. Its translation: CASSVGTGIETQYF. The V call is TRBV7-9, the J call TRBJ2-5; 8 bases align to TRBD1. Germline CDR1 and CDR2: SEHNR and FQNEAQ (reference sequence). This CDR3 has 14 residues. The V gene end was trimmed by 5 bases and the J gene end by 4 bases; junction bases not matched to a gene: 6.

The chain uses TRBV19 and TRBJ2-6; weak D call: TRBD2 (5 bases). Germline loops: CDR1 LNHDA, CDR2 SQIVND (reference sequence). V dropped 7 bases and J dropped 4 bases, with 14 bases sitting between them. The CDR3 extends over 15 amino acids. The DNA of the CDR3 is TGTGCCAGTACCAACCCGGGGTCGGGGGCCAACGTCCTGACTTTC. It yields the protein CASTNPGSGANVLTF.

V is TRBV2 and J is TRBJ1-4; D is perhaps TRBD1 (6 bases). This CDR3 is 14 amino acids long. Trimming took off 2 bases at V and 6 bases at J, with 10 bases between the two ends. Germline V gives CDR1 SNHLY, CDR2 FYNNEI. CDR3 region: CASSENPGDEKLFF. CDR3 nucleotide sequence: TGTGCCAGCAGTGAAAACCCAGGGGATGAAAAACTGTTTTTT. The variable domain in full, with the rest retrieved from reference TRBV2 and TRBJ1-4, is EPEVTQTPSHQVTQMGQEVILRCVPISNHLYFYWYRQILGQKVEFLVSFYNNEISEKSEIFDDQFSVERPDGSNFTLKIRSTKLEDSAMYFCASSENPGDEKLFFGSGTQLSVL.

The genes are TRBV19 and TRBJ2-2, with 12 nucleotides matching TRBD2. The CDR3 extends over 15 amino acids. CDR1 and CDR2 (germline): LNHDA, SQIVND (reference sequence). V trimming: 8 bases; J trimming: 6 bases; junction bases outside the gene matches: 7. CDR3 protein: CASRRLAGDAGELFF. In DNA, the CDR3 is TGTGCCAGTCGTCGACTAGCGGGAGATGCCGGGGAGCTGTTTTTT.

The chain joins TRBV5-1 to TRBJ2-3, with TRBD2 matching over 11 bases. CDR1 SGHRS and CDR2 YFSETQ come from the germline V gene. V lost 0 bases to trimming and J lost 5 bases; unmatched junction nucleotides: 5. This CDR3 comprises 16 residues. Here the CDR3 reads CASSLDASGRIDTQYF. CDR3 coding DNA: TGCGCCAGCAGCTTGGACGCTAGCGGGAGGATAGATACGCAGTATTTT.

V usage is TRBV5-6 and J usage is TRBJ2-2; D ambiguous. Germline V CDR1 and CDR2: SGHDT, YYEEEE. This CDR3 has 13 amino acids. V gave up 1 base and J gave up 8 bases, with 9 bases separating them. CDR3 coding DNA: TGTGCCAGCAGCTTGTCAACTTGGGGGGAGCTGTTTTTT. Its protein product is CASSLSTWGELFF.

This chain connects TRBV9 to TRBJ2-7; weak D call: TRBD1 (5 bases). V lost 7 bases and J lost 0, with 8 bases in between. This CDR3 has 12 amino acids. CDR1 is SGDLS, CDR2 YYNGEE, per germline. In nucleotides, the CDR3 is TGTGCCAGCGGGGCTGACTCCTACGAGCAGTACTTC. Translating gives CASGADSYEQYF.

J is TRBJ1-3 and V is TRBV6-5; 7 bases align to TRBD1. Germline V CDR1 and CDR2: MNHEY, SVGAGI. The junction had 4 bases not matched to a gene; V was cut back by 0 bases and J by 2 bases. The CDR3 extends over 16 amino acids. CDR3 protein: CASSYSEGATGNTIYF. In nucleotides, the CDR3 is TGTGCCAGCAGTTACTCGGAGGGGGCGACTGGAAACACCATATATTTT.

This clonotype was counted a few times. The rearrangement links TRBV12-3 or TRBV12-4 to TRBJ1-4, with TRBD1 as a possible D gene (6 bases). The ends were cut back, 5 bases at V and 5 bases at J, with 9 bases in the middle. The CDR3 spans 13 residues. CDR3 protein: CASSRQENEKLFF. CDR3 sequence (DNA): TGTGCCAGCAGTCGACAGGAGAATGAAAAACTGTTTTTT.

In DNA form, the CDR3 reads TGTGCCAGCAGCTCCATGAACACTGAAGCTTTCTTT. Its protein is CASSSMNTEAFF. The J gene is TRBJ1-1, the V gene TRBV6-5; D is unresolved. The CDR3 spans 12 residues. The V and J ends lost 6 bases and 0 bases respectively, with 5 bases between them. Germline V CDR1 and CDR2: MNHEY, SVGAGI.

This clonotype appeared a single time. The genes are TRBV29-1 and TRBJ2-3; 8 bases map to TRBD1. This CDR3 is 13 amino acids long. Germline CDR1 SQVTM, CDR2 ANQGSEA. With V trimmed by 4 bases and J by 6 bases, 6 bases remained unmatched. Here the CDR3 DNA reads TGCAGCGTTGCTAGGACAGGGTTGGATACGCAGTATTTT. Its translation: CSVARTGLDTQYF.

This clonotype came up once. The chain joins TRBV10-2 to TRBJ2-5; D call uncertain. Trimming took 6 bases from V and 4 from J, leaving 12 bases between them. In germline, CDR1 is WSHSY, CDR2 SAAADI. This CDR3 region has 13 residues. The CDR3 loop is CASRLESTETQYF. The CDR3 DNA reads TGCGCCAGCAGATTAGAAAGCACAGAGACCCAGTACTTC.

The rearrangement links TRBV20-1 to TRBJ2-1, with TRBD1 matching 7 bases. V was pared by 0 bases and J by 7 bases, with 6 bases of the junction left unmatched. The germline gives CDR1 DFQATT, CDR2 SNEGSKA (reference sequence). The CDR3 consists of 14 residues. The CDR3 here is CSARDGRGPNEQFF. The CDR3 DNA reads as TGCAGTGCTAGAGATGGTAGGGGGCCGAATGAGCAGTTCTTC.

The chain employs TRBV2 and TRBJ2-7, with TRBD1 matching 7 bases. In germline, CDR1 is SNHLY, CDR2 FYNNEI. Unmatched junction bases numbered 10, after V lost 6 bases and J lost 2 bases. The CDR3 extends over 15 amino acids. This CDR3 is CASRDPGTAPYEQYF. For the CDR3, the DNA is TGTGCCAGCAGGGACCCCGGGACAGCCCCCTACGAGCAGTACTTC.

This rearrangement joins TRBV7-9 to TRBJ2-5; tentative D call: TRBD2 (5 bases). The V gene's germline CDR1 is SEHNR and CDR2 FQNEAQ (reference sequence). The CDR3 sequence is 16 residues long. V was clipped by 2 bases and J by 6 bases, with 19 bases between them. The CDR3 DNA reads TGTGCCAGCAGCTTAAATCCGGGGTTCAGCGGAAAGACCCAGTACTTC. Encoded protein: CASSLNPGFSGKTQYF.